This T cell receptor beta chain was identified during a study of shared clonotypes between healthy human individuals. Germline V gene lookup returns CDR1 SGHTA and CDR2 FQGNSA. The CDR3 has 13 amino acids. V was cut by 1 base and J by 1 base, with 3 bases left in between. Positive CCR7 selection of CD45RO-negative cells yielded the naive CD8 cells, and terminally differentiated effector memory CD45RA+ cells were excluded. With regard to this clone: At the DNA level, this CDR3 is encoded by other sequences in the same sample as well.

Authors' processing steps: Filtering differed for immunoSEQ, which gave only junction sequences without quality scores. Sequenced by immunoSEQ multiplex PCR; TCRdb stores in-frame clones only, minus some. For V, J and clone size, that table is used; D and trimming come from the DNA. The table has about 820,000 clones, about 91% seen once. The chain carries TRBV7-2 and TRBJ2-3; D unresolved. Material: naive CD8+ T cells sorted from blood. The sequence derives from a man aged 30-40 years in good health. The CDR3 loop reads CASSLGGTDTQYF. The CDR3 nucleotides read TGTGCCAGCAGCTTAGGGGGCACAGATACGCAGTATTTT.